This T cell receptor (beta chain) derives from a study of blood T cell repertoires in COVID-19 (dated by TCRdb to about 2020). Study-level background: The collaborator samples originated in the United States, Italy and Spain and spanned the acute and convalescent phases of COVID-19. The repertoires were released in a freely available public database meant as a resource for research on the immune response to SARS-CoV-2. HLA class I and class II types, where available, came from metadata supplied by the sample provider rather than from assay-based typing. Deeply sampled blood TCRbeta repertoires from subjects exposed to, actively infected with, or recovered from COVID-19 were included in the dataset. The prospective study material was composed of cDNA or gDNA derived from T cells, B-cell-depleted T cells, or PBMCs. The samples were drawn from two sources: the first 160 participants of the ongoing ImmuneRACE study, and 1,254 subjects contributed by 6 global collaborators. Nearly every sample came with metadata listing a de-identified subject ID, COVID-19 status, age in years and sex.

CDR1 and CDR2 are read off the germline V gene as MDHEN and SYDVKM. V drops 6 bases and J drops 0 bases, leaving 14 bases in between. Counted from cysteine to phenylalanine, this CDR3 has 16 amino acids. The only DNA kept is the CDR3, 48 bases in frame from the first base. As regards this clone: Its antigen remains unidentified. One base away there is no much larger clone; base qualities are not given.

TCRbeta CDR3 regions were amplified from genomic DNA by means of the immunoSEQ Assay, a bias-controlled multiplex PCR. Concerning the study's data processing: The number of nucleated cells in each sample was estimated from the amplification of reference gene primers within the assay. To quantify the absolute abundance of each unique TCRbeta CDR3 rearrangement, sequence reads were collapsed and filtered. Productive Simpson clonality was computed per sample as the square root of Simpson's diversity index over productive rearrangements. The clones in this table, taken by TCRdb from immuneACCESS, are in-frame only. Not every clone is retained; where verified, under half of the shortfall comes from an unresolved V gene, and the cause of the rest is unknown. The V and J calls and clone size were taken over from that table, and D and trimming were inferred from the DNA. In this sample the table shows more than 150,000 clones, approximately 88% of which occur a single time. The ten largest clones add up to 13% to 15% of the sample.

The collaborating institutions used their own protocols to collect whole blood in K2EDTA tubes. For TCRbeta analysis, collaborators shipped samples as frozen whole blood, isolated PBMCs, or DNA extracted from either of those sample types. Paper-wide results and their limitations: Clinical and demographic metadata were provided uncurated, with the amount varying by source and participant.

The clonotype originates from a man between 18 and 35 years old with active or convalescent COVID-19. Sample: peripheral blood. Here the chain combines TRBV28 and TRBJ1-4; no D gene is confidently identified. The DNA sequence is TGTGCCAGCAGCAGTGGAAAACTAACAACTAATGAAAAACTGTTTTTT. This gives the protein CASSSGKLTTNEKLFF.